Listed here is a single T cell receptor beta chain. Its antigen is unknown. Base quality data are lacking; no much larger clone is found one base away. The data derive from a study of resident and recirculating memory T cells in vitiligo listed by TCRdb under 2018. Some background on the complete study: For TCR beta sequencing, each of a few stable vitiligo patients provided PBMCs and epidermis from shave biopsies taken at two lesional sites and two nonlesional sites. Right before genomic DNA was extracted using the Qiagen DNeasy Blood & Tissue Kit, the samples were homogenized with no cell sorting step. The human TCR beta sequencing was designed to test whether specific clones found in lesional vitiligo skin differed from the clones found in nonlesional skin and in blood. Overall study results and their limits: Even within a single patient, overlap and correlation analysis found no significant repertoire overlap between any biopsies apart from each lesion compared with itself. TCR sequences were not shared across biopsy sites or across patients, which suggests that different T cell clones infiltrate different lesions, a pattern described as private specificity. No unique dominant TCR clone was detected, and clonality varied among vitiligo lesions. Mechanistic studies in the future are needed to assess how much the detected T cell clones and the human Trm pools versus Tcm pools each contribute.

Vitiligo was considered stable when no change in lesions had been observed over the previous 6 months. To count as stable, patients also needed to show no confetti depigmentation, which is a clinical sign of active vitiligo. Anyone who had been treated within the previous three months was excluded from the study. PBMCs were isolated from heparinized blood by Ficoll density gradient centrifugation and then flash-frozen. The CDR3, from cysteine to phenylalanine, totals 13 residues. The DNA shown is the 39-base CDR3, in frame from base 1. CDR1 and CDR2 are drawn from the germline V gene: MGHRA, YSYEKL. The V end gives up 4 bases and the J end 8 bases, leaving 5 bases in the junction not matched to a gene. The immunoSEQ hsTCRB kit was used to amplify TCR beta chains from genomic DNA. The immunoSEQ service sequenced the TCR beta libraries on an Illumina MiSeq instrument. The original methods were these. Analysis of the repertoire data was performed with the immunoSEQ Analyzer. This is the immuneACCESS table as TCRdb keeps it, with only in-frame sequences that have V and J called. A part of the clones is gone; compared with another copy, unresolved V genes explain less than half, and the rest is unexplained. V and J calls and clone size come straight from that table; D and trimming were deduced from the DNA. This sample comprises about 76,000 clones, under 95% of them detected only once. Clones ranked in the top ten supply about 5% of the sample.

The clonotype comes from a male donor with vitiligo. Source material: blood. Rearrangement joined TRBV4-1 to TRBJ2-7, with 10 bases matching TRBD2. The CDR3 region: CASSLLAGEKQYF. The nucleotide sequence is given as TGCGCCAGCAGCCTCCTAGCGGGAGAAAAGCAGTACTTC.